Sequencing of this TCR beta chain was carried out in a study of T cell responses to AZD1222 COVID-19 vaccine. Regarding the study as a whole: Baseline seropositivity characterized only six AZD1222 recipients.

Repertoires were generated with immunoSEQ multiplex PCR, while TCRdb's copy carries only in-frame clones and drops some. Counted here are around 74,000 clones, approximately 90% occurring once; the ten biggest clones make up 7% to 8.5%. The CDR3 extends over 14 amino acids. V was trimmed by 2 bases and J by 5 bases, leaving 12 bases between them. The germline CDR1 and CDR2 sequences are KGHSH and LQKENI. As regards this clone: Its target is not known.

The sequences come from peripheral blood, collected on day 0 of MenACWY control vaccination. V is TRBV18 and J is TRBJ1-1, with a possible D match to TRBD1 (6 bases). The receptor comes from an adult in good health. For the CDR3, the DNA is TGTGCCAGCTCACCAATACAGGGTTGGACTGAAGCTTTCTTT. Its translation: CASSPIQGWTEAFF.